The clone carrying this T cell receptor (beta chain) has just a few counts. Antigen specificity is unknown. Sequencing used immunoSEQ v3.0 at survey level. Profiled with immunoSEQ multiplex PCR; TCRdb holds only in-frame clones, not every one. Found here are some 21,000 clones, roughly 80% of them singletons; the top ten hold 5.6%. Participants living with HIV all received treatment in the United States. The entry originates in a study of long-term antiretroviral therapy in people with HIV. Overall study results and limits: The clones with expansion before ART were dominant in the repertoire at all time points. Comparison with controls showed narrower CDR3 length ranges in HIV repertoires. Specimen acquisition occurred between about 2004 and 2018, potentially under older ART regimens.

Material: unsorted PBMCs, obtained 0.2 years after starting antiretroviral therapy. This TCR was sampled from a woman aged 25 to 39 with HIV.

The CDR3 here is CAIRSGSYEQYF. CDR3 DNA sequence: TGTGCCATCAGGTCAGGCTCCTACGAGCAGTACTTC. This chain connects TRBV10-3 to TRBJ2-7; D is ambiguous. The germline V gene encodes CDR1 ENHRY and CDR2 SYGVKD. With 6 bases removed from V and 0 bases from J, the gap between germline ends came to 6 bases. The CDR3 contains 12 residues.